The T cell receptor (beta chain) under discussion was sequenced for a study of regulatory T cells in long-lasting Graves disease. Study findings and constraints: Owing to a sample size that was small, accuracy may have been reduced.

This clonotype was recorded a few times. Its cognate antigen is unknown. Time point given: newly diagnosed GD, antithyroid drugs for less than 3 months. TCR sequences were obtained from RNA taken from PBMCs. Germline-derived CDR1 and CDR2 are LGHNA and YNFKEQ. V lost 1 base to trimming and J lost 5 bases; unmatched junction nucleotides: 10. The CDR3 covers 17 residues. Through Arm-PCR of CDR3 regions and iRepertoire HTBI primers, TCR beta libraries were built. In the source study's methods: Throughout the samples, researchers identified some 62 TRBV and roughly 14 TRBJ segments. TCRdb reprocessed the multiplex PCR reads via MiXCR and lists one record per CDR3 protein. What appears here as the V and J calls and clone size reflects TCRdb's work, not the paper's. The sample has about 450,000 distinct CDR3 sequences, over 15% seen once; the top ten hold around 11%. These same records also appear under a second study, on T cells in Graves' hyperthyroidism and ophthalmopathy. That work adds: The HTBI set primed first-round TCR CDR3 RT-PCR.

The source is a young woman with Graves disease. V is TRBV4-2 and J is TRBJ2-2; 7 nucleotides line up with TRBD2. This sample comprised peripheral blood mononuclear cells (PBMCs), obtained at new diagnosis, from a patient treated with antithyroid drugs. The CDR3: CASSQGDAGEGTGELFF. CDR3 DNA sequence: TGTGCCAGCAGCCAAGGTGATGCGGGAGAGGGTACCGGGGAGCTGTTTTTT.